This T cell receptor beta chain was profiled in a study of blood T cell repertoires in COVID-19. In the study overall: Samples of COVID-19 (acute and convalescent) were obtained from the United States, Italy and Spain. PBMCs, B-cell-depleted T cells, or T cells provided the cDNA or gDNA that made up the material.

Germline V gives CDR1 MDHEN, CDR2 SYDVKM. V shed 5 bases and J shed 2 bases, with 13 bases lying between them. The CDR3 contains 14 residues. In this sample, this clone turned up once. Authors' processing steps: Amplified reference gene primers provided the basis for estimating nucleated cell counts. This table comes from immunoSEQ multiplex PCR, and its TCRdb copy is limited to in-frame clones, with some not included. The DNA gave D and trimming, while V, J and clone size come from that table. The sample has approximately 330,000 clones; approximately 90% are singletons. The clonotype comes from a woman aged 45-60 years with active or convalescent COVID-19. The V and J genes are TRBV28 and TRBJ2-7; the D gene is possibly TRBD1 (5 bases). The sequencing sample was made of peripheral blood. The CDR3 protein is CASSHDQGTYEQYF. The CDR3 coding sequence is TGTGCCAGCAGTCACGACCAGGGTACCTACGAGCAGTACTTC.